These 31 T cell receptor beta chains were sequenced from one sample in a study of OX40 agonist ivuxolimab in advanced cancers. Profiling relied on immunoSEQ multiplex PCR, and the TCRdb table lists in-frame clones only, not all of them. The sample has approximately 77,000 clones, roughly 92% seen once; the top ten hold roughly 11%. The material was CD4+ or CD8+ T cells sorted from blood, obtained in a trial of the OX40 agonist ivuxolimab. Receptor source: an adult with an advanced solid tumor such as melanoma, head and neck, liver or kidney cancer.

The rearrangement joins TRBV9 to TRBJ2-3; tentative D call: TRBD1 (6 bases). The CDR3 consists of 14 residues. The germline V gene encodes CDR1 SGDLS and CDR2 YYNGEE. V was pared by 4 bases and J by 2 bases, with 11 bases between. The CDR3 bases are TGTGCCAGCAGCCCTAACAGGGCCACAGATACGCAGTATTTT. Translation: CASSPNRATDTQYF. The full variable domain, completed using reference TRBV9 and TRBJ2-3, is DSGVTQTPKHLITATGQRVTLRCSPRSGDLSVYWYQQSLDQGLQFLIQYYNGEERAKGNILERFSAQQFPDLHSELNLSSLELGDSALYFCASSPNRATDTQYFGPGTRLTVL.

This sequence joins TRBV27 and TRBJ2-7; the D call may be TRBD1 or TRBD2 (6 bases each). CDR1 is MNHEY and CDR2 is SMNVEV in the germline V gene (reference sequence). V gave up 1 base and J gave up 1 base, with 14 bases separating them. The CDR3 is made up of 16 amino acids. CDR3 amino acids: CASSLWGALASYEQYF. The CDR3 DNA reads TGTGCCAGCAGTTTATGGGGGGCCCTCGCGTCCTACGAGCAGTACTTC.

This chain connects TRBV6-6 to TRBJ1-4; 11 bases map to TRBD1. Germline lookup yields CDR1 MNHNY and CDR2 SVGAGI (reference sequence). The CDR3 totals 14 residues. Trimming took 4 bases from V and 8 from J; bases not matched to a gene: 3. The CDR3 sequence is CASSWTGGEEKLFF. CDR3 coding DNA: TGTGCCAGCAGTTGGACAGGGGGCGAGGAAAAACTGTTTTTT.

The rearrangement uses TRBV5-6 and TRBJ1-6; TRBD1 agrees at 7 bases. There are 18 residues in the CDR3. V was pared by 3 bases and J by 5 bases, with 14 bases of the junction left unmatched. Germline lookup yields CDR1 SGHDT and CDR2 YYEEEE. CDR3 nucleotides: TGTGCCAGCAGCTCCATCAGGGGGAAGGGGGTAGATAATTCACCCCTCCACTTT. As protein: CASSSIRGKGVDNSPLHF.

CDR3 loop: CASSQEGLWDRDSGANVLTF. CDR3 coding DNA: TGCGCCAGCAGCCAAGAGGGCCTTTGGGACAGAGACTCTGGGGCCAACGTCCTGACTTTC. The chain combines TRBV4-3 with TRBJ2-6, with 7 bases fitting TRBD1. The germline V gene encodes CDR1 LGHNA and CDR2 YSLEER. Trimming at V came to 0 bases and at J to 0 bases, leaving 11 bases not matched to a gene. This CDR3 spans 20 amino acids.

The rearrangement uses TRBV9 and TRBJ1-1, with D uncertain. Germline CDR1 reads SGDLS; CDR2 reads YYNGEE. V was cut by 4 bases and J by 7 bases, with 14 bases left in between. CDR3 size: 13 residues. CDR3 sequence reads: CASSPQAGDEAFF. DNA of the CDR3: TGTGCCAGCAGCCCCCAGGCGGGAGATGAAGCTTTCTTT.

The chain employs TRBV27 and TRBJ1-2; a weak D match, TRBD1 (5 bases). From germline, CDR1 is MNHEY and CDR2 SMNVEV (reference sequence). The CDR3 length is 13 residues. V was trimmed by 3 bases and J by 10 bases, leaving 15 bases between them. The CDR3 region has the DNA TGTGCCAGCAGTTTGAACGGACAACCGTACTACACCTTC. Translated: CASSLNGQPYYTF.

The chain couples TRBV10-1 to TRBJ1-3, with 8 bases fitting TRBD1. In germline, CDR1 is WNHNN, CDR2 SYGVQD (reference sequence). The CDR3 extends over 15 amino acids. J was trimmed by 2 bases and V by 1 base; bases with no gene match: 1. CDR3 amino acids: CASSEYRGAGNTIYF. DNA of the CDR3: TGCGCCAGCAGTGAGTACAGGGGGGCTGGAAACACCATATATTTT.

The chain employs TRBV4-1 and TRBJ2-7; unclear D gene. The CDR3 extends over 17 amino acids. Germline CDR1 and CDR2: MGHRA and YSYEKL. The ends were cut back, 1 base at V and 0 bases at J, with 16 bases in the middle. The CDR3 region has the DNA TGCGCCAGCAGCCAAGGTCTATCGTCGGTAAGCTCCTACGAGCAGTACTTC. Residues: CASSQGLSSVSSYEQYF.

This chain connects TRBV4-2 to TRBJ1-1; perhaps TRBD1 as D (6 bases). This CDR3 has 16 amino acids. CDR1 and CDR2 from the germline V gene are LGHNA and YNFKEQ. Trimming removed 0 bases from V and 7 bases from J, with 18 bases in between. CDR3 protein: CASSQDGITGWGEAFF. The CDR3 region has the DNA TGTGCCAGCAGCCAAGACGGAATTACAGGGTGGGGTGAAGCTTTCTTT.

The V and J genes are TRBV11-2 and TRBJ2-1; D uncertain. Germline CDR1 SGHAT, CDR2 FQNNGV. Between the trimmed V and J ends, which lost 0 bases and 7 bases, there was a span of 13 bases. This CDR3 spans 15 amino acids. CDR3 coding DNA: TGTGCCAGCAGCTTAGATCAGTGGGTGGCGAATGAGCAGTTCTTC. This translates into CASSLDQWVANEQFF.

CDR3 bases: TGCGCCAGCAGCGTAGGGGGTACTAGCGGAATAAGCACAGATACGCAGTATTTT. It specifies CASSVGGTSGISTDTQYF. V usage is TRBV4-3 and J usage is TRBJ2-3; 8 nucleotides agree with TRBD2. The CDR3 has 18 residues. V gave up 5 bases and J gave up 0 bases; unmatched junction bases: 13. The germline gives CDR1 LGHNA, CDR2 YSLEER.

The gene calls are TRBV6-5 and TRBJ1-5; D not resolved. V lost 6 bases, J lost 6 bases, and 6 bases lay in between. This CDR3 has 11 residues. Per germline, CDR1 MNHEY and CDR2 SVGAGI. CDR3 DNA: TGTGCCAGCAGGGGAACTCAGCCCCAGCATTTT. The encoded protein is CASRGTQPQHF.

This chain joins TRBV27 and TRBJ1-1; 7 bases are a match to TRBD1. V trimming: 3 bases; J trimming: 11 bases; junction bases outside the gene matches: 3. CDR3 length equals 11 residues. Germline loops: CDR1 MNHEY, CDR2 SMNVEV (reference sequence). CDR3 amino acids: CASSFSGQAFF. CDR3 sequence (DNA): TGTGCCAGCAGTTTTTCGGGACAGGCTTTCTTT.

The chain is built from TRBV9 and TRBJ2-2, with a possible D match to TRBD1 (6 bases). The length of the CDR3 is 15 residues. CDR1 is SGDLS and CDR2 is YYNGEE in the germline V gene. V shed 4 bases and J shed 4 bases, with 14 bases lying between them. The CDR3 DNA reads TGTGCCAGCAGCCCTTGGACAGAGATCACCGGGGAGCTGTTTTTT. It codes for CASSPWTEITGELFF.

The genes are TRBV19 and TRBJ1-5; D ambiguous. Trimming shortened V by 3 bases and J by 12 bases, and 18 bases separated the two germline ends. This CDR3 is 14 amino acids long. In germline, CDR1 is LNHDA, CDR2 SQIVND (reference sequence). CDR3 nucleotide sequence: TGTGCCAGTAGTATGATCCCCGCGGTCCTAATCCAGCATTTT. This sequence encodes CASSMIPAVLIQHF. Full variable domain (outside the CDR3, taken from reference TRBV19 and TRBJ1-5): DGGITQSPKYLFRKEGQNVTLSCEQNLNHDAMYWYRQDPGQGLRLIYYSQIVNDFQKGDIAEGYSVSREKKESFPLTVTSAQKNPTAFYLCASSMIPAVLIQHFGDGTRLSIL.

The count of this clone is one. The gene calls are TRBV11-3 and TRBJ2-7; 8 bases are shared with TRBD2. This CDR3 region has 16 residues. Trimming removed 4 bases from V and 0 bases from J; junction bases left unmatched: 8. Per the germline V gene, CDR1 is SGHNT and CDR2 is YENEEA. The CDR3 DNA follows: TGTGCCAGCAGCTCCTCTGACGGGGGGGGCTCCTACGAGCAGTACTTC. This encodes CASSSSDGGGSYEQYF.

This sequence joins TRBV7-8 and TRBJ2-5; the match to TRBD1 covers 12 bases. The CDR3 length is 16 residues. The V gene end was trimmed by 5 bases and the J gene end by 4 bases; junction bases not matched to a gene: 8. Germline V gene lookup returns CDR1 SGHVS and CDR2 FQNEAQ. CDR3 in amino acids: CASSITGTGGRETQYF. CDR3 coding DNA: TGTGCCAGCAGCATAACCGGGACAGGGGGCCGAGAGACCCAGTACTTC.

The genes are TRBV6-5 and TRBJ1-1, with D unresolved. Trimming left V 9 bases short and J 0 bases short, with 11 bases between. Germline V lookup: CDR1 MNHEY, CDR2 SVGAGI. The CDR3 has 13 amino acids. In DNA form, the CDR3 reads TGTGCCAGTGGTTGGGGTGTGAACACTGAAGCTTTCTTT. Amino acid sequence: CASGWGVNTEAFF.

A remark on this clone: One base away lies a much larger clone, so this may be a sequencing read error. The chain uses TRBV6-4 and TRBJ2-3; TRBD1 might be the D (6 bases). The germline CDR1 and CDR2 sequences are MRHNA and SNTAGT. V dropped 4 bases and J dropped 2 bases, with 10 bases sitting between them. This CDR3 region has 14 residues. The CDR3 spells CASSVAGDTDTQYF. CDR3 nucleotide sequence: TGTGCCAGCAGTGTCGCAGGGGACACAGATACGCAGTATTTT.

The CDR3 sequence: CASSWRQVYEKLFF. In nucleotides, the CDR3 is TGTGCCAGCAGCTGGAGACAGGTTTATGAAAAACTGTTTTTT. The V call is TRBV5-8, the J call TRBJ1-4; D may be TRBD1 (6 bases). The CDR3 has 14 amino acids. The V gene's germline CDR1 is SGHTS and CDR2 YDEGEE. Between the trimmed V and J ends, which lost 3 bases and 6 bases, there was a span of 12 bases.

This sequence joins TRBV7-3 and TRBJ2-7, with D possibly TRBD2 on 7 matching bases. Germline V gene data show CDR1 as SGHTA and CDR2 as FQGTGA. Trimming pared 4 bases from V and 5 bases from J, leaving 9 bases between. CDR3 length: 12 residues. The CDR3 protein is CASSSGGHEQYF. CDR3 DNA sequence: TGTGCCAGCAGCTCCGGGGGGCACGAGCAGTACTTC.

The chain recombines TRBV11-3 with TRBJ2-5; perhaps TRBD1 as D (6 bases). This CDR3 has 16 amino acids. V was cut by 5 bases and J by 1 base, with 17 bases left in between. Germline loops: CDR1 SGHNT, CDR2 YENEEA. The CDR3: CASSQNWGLGQETQYF. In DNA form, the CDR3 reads TGTGCCAGCAGCCAAAATTGGGGGCTGGGCCAAGAGACCCAGTACTTC.

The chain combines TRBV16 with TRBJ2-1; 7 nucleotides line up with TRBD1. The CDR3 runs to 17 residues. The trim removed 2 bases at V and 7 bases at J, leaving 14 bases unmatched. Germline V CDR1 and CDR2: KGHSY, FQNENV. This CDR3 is CASSQTVTGQRSNEQFF. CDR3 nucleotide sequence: TGTGCCAGCAGCCAAACCGTCACGGGACAGAGATCAAATGAGCAGTTCTTC.

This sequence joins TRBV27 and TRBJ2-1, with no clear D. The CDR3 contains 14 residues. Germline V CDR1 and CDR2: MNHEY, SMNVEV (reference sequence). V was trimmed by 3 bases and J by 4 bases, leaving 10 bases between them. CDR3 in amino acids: CASSLGSIYNEQFF. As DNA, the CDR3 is TGTGCCAGCAGTTTGGGGTCCATTTACAATGAGCAGTTCTTC.

The CDR3 DNA follows: TGTGCCACCGGCGGGGGGGCCCCAGATACGCAGTATTTT. Its translation: CATGGGAPDTQYF. V is TRBV19 and J is TRBJ2-3; 9 positions match TRBD2. The CDR3 consists of 13 residues. Per the germline V gene, CDR1 is LNHDA and CDR2 is SQIVND (reference sequence). V was pared by 10 bases and J by 4 bases, with 6 bases of the junction left unmatched.

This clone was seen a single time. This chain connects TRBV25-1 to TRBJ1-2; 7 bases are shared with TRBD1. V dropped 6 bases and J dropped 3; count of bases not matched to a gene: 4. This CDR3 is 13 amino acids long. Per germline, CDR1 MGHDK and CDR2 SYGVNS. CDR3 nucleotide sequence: TGTGCCAGCAGCTTGGGACAGCACTATGGCTACACCTTC. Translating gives CASSLGQHYGYTF.

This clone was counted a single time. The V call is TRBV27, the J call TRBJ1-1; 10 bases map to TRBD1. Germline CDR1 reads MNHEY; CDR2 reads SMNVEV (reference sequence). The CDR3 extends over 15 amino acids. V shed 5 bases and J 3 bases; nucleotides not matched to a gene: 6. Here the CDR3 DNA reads TGTGCCAGCAGTCCGCAGGGACAGGGGTACACTGAAGCTTTCTTT. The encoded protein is CASSPQGQGYTEAFF.

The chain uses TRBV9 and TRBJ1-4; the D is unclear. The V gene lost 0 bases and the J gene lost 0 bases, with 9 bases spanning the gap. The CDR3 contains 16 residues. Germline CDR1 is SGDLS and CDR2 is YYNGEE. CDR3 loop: CASSVGFLATNEKLFF. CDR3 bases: TGTGCCAGCAGCGTAGGTTTCCTTGCAACTAATGAAAAACTGTTTTTT.

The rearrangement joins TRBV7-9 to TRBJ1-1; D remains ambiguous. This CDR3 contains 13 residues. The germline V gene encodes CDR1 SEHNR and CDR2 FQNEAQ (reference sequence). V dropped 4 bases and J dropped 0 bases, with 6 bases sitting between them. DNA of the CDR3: TGTGCCAGCAGCTCTGGAGTGAACACTGAAGCTTTCTTT. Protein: CASSSGVNTEAFF.

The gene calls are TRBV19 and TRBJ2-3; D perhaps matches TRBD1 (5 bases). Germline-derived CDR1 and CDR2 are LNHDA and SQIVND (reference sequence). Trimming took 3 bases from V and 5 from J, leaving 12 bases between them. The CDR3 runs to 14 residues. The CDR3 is CASSMTAEKDTQYF. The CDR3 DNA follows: TGTGCCAGTAGTATGACAGCTGAAAAAGATACGCAGTATTTT.